The TCR beta chain described here comes from a study of tissue T cells after allogeneic stem cell transplantation. Whole-study results and caveats: Blood and spleen captured only part of the tissue TCR repertoire. TCR repertoires tracked anatomic similarity, regardless of disease or transplant status.

As concerns this clone: Its antigen is as yet unknown. The gene symbols are mouse symbols. The sequenced fragment ends 1 residue before the CDR3 boundary, so the rest is inferred from the germline J gene.

The CDR3 extends over 14 amino acids. The germline V and J ends were trimmed by 2 bases and 0 bases, with 7 bases remaining between them. Germline V gene lookup returns CDR1 KGHPV and CDR2 FQNQEV (reference sequence). Time point defined: mouse harvest day 14 after allogeneic transplant. Tail vein injection delivered 10^7 T-cell-depleted bone marrow cells and 10^6 splenic CD5+ T cells. Tissues came from B6→BALB/c major-mismatch GVHD mice at day 7 or 14. Produced via immunoSEQ multiplex PCR; TCRdb's table is partial and in-frame only. The table shows several thousand clones, with approximately 47% occurring only once.

The chain joins TRBV26 to TRBJ1-2; no reliable D call. Input material: gut tissue. The sequence came from a female BALB/c mouse given C57BL/6 T cells with graft-versus-host disease after an allogeneic hematopoietic cell transplant. CDR3 bases read: TGTGCCAGCAGTCTGACAGCCACAAACTCCGACTACACC. Its protein is CASSLTATNSDYT. The whole CDR3 sequence is CASSLTATNSDYTF. The full variable domain, in which reference TRBV26 and TRBJ1-2 provide the parts outside the CDR3, is NSKVIQTPRYLVKGQGQKAKMRCIPEKGHPVVFWYQQNKNNEFKFLINFQNQEVLQQIDMTEKRFSAECPSNSPCSLEIQSSEAGDSALYLCASSLTATNSDYTFGSGTRLLVI.